This T cell receptor beta chain stems from a study of cytomegalovirus exposure and HLA in healthy donors. V was clipped by 1 base and J by 0 bases; unmatched bases: 12. The CDR3 covers 19 residues. Germline-derived CDR1 and CDR2 are SGHTA and FQGNSA. PCR used 60 Vbeta primers and 13 Jbeta primers. Assay: immunoSEQ multiplex PCR; the TCRdb copy retains only in-frame clones and omits some. The table has about 200,000 clones, 82% seen once. This clone occurred once. The sequenced sample was PBMCs. This TCR was sampled from a woman aged 45 to 65 in good health and CMV-seropositive. The rearrangement joins TRBV7-2 to TRBJ2-1; TRBD2 aligns across 7 bases. The CDR3 region has the DNA TGTGCCAGCAGCTTAGGTCCGGGAGCGGGGCTTAGCTCCTACAATGAGCAGTTCTTC. Translating gives CASSLGPGAGLSSYNEQFF.